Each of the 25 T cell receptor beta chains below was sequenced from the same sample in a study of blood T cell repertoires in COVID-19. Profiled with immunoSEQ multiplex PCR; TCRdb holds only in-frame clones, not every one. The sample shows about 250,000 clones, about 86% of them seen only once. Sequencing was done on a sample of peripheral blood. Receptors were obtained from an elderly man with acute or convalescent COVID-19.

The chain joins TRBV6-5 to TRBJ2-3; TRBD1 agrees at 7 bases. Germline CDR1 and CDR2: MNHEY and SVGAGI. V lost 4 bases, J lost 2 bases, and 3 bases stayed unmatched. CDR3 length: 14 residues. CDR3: CASSLGQYTDTQYF. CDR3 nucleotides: TGTGCCAGCAGTTTGGGACAGTACACAGATACGCAGTATTTT.

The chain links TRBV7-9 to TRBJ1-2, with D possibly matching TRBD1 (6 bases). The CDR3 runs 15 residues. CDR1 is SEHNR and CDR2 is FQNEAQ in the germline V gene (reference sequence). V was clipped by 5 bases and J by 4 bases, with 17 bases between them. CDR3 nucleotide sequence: TGTGCCAGCAGCCCAGGAGACAGGCTGGGCTATGGCTACACCTTC. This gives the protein CASSPGDRLGYGYTF.

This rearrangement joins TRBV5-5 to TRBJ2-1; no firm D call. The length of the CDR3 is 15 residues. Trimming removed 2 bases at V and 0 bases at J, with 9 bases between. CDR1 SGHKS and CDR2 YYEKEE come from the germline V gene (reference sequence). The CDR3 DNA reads TGTGCCAGCAGCTTTTTGCCCGGCTCCTACAATGAGCAGTTCTTC. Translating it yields CASSFLPGSYNEQFF.

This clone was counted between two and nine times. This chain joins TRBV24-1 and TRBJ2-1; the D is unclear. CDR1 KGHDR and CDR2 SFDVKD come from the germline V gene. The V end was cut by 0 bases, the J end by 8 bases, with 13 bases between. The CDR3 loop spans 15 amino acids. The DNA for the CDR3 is TGTGCCACCAGTGATTTGAAGCTTCAATTCGATGAGCAGTTCTTC. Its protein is CATSDLKLQFDEQFF.

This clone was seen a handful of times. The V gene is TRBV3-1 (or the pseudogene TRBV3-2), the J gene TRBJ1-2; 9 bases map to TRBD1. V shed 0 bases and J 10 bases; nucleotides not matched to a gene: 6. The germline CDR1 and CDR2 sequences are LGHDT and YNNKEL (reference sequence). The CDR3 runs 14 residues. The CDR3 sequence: CASSQDVRDRAYTF. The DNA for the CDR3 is TGTGCCAGCAGCCAAGATGTTCGGGACAGGGCCTACACCTTC.

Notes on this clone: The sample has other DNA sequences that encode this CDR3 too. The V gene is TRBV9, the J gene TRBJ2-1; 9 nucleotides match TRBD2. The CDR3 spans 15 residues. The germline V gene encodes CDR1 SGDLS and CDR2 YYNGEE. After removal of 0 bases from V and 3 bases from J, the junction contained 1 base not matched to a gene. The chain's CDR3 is CASSVGLAVYNEQFF. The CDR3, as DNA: TGTGCCAGCAGCGTAGGACTAGCGGTCTACAATGAGCAGTTCTTC. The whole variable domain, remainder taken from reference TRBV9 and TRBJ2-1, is DSGVTQTPKHLITATGQRVTLRCSPRSGDLSVYWYQQSLDQGLQFLIQYYNGEERAKGNILERFSAQQFPDLHSELNLSSLELGDSALYFCASSVGLAVYNEQFFGPGTRLTVL.

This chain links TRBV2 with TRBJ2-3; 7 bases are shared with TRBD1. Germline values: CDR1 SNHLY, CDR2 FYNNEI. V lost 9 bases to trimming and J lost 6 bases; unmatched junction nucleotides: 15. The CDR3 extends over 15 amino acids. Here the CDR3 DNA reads TGTGCCAGTAGAGACCACAGGGGCCGGGCGGATACGCAGTATTTT. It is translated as CASRDHRGRADTQYF.

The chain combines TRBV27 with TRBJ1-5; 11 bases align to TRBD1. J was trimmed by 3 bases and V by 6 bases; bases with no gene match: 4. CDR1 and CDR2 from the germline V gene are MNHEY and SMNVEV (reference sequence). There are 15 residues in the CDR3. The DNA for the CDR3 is TGTGCCAGCAGCCTAGGACAGGGGGCCAATCAGCCCCAGCATTTT. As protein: CASSLGQGANQPQHF.

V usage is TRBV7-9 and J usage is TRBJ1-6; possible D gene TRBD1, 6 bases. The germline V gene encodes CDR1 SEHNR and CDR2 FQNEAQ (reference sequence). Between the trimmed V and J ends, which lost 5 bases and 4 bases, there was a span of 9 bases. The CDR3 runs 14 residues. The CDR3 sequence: CASSQQGYNSPLHF. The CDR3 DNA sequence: TGTGCCAGCAGCCAACAGGGTTATAATTCACCCCTCCACTTT.

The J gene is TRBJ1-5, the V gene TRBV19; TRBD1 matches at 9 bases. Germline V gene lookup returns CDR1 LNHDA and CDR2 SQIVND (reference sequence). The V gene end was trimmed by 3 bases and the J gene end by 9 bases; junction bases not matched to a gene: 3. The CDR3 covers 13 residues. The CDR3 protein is CASSMGQGWPQHF. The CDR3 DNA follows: TGTGCCAGTAGTATGGGACAGGGATGGCCCCAGCATTTT.

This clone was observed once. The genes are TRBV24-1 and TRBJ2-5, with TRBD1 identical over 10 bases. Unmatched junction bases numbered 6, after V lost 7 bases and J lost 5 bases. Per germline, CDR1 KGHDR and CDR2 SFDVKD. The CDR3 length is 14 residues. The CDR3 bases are TGTGCCACCAGGGGACAGGGGTATGGGGAGACCCAGTACTTC. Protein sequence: CATRGQGYGETQYF.

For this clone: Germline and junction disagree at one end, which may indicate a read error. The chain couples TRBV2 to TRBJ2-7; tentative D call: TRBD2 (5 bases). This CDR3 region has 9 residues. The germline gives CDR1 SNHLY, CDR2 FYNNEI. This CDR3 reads CASNDRGTF. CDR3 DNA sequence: TGTGCCAGCAATGATCGGGGAACCTTC.

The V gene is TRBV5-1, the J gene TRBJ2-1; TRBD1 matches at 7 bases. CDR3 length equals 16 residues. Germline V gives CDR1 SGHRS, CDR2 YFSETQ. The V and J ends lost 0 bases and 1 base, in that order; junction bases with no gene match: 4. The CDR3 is CASSLDRGQSYNEQFF. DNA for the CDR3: TGCGCCAGCAGCTTGGACAGGGGACAGTCCTACAATGAGCAGTTCTTC.

The CDR3 spells CASSPSGGLGENEQFF. Here the CDR3 DNA reads TGTGCCAGCAGCCCCTCAGGCGGACTAGGTGAAAATGAGCAGTTCTTC. This chain uses TRBV21-1 with TRBJ2-1; TRBD2 was called by the table and not checked on the DNA. TRBV21-1 is classified as a pseudogene. The CDR3 runs to 16 residues.

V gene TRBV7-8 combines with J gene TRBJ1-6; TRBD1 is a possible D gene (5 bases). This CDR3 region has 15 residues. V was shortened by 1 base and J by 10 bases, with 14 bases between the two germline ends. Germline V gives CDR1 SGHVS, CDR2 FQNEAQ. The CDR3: CASSLGGGRGSPLHF. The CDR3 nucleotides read TGTGCCAGCAGCTTAGGGGGGGGACGAGGATCACCCCTCCACTTT.

The CDR3 is CASSRNGGANYGYTF. The CDR3, as DNA: TGTGCCAGCAGCCGGAATGGGGGGGCTAACTATGGCTACACCTTC. This sequence joins TRBV3-1 (or the pseudogene TRBV3-2) and TRBJ1-2; weak D call: TRBD1 (5 bases). Trimming removed 4 bases at V and 0 bases at J, with 12 bases between. CDR3 length: 15 residues. Germline CDR1 is LGHDT and CDR2 is YNNKEL (reference sequence).

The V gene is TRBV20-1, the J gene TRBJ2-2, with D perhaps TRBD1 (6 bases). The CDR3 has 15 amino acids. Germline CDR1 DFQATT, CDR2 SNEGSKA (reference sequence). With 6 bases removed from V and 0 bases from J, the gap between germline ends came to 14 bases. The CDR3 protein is CSASTGTPNTGELFF. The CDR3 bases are TGCAGTGCGAGTACCGGGACACCGAACACCGGGGAGCTGTTTTTT.

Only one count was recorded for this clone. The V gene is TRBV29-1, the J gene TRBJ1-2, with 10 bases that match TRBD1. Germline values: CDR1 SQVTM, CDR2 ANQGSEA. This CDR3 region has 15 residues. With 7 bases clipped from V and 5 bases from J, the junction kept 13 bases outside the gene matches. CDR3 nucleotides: TGCAGCGCTGCCCCTCGGACAGGGGGTGGGTATGGCTACACCTTC. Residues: CSAAPRTGGGYGYTF.

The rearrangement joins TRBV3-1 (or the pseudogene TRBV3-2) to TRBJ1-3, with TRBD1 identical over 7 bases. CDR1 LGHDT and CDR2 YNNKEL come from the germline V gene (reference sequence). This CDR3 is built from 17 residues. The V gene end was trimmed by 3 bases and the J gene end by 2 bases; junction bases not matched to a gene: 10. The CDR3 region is CASSHPPHRGAGNTIYF. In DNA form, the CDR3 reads TGTGCCAGCAGCCACCCTCCCCACAGGGGTGCTGGAAACACCATATATTTT.

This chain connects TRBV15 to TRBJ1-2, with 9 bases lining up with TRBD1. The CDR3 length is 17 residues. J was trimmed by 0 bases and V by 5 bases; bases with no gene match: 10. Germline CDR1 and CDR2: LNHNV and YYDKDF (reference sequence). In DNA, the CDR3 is TGTGCCACCAGCCAATATGGACAGGGGCGATCTAACTATGGCTACACCTTC. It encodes CATSQYGQGRSNYGYTF.

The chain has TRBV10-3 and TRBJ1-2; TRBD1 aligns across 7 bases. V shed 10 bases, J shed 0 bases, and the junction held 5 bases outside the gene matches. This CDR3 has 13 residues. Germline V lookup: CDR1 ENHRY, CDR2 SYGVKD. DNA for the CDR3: TGTGCCACCCGACAGGGAACTAACTATGGCTACACCTTC. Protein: CATRQGTNYGYTF.

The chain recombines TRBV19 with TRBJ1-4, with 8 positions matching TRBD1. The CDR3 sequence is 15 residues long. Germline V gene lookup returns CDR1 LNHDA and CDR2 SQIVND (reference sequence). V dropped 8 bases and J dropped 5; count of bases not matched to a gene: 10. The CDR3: CASSDRQGRNEKLFF. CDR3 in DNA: TGTGCCAGTTCTGACCGACAGGGGAGGAATGAAAAACTGTTTTTT.

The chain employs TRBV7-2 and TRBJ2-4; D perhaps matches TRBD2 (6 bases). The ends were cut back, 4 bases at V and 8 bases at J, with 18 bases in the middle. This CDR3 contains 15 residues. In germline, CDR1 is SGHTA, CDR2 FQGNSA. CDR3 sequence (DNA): TGTGCCAGCAGCTCCCGCACGGCGGGGAGAGACATTCAGTACTTC. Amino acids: CASSSRTAGRDIQYF.

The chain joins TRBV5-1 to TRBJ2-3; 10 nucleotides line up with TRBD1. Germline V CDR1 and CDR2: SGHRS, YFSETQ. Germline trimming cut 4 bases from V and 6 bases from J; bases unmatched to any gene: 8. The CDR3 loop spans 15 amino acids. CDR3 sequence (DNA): TGCGCCAGCAGCGGGGGACAGGGGCTTGAGGATACGCAGTATTTT. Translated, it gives CASSGGQGLEDTQYF.

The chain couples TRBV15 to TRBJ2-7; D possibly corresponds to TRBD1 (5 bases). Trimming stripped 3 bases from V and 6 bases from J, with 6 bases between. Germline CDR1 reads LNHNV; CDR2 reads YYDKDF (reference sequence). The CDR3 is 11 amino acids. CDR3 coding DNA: TGTGCCACCAGCAGTACAGGCGAGCAGTACTTC. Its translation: CATSSTGEQYF.